A selection of T cell receptor beta chains follows, all from one sample in a study of T cells in Graves' hyperthyroidism and ophthalmopathy. TCRdb fed the multiplex PCR reads into MiXCR, producing one record per CDR3 protein. Found here are 750,000 to 950,000 distinct CDR3 sequences, around 39% of them singletons; the top ten hold approximately 8.7%. Sequenced input: blood. The receptors were gathered from a man in his late teens or twenties with Graves' hyperthyroidism. CDR3s include the opening cysteine and the closing phenylalanine or tryptophan. D genes are given only for firm matches. Not all rows give a size; the values are once, few, many and, for expanded clones, a class.

d_call: .; v_call: TRBV2; j_call: TRBJ1-5; clone_size: .; cdr3_nt: TGTGCCAACAGGTACCGGGACAATAATCAGCCCCAGCATTTT; cdr3_aa: CANRYRDNNQPQHF
d_call: TRBD1; v_call: TRBV7-9; j_call: TRBJ1-6; clone_size: many; cdr3_nt: TGTGCCAGCAGCCAAGATCTGGACAGGGACTATTCACCCCTCCACTTT; cdr3_aa: CASSQDLDRDYSPLHF
d_call: TRBD2; v_call: TRBV7-8; j_call: TRBJ2-7; clone_size: .; cdr3_nt: TGCGCCAGCAGCCGCCGGATCGGACTAGCGGGGGTCCCCTACGAGCAGTACTTC; cdr3_aa: CASSRRIGLAGVPYEQYF
d_call: .; v_call: TRBV7-6; j_call: TRBJ2-7; clone_size: few; cdr3_nt: TGTGCCAGCAGCTGGGACTTGAGTCTAAACGAGCAGCACTTC; cdr3_aa: CASSWDLSLNEQHF
d_call: .; v_call: TRBV7-9; j_call: TRBJ1-2; clone_size: many; cdr3_nt: TGTGCCAGTGAGACGGGGATGTCATATGGCTACACCTTC; cdr3_aa: CASETGMSYGYTF
d_call: .; v_call: TRBV5-1; j_call: TRBJ2-2; clone_size: .; cdr3_nt: TGCGCCAGCAGCTACGGGGATAACACCGGGGAGCTGTTTTTT; cdr3_aa: CASSYGDNTGELFF
d_call: .; v_call: TRBV7-2; j_call: TRBJ1-3; clone_size: .; cdr3_nt: TGTGCCAGCAGCCACAGCCGGGACTATGGAAACACCATATATTTT; cdr3_aa: CASSHSRDYGNTIYF
d_call: .; v_call: TRBV20-1; j_call: TRBJ2-5; clone_size: few; cdr3_nt: TGCAGTGCTGACCGAGGGTATTCCCTTGAAGAGACCCAGTACTTC; cdr3_aa: CSADRGYSLEETQYF
d_call: TRBD1; v_call: TRBV12-5; j_call: TRBJ1-5; clone_size: .; cdr3_nt: TGTGCTAGTGGTTTGGGACAGGGGGCGAGTCAGCCCCAGCATTTT; cdr3_aa: CASGLGQGASQPQHF
d_call: TRBD1; v_call: TRBV2; j_call: TRBJ2-7; clone_size: .; cdr3_nt: TGTGCCAGCAGTGGACAGGGTTATCTCCCCTACGAGCAGTACTTC; cdr3_aa: CASSGQGYLPYEQYF
d_call: .; v_call: TRBV29-1; j_call: TRBJ1-1; clone_size: .; cdr3_nt: TGCAGCGGTCGGGGGGGGCAGGTGAACACTGAAGCTTTCTTT; cdr3_aa: CSGRGGQVNTEAFF
d_call: .; v_call: TRBV6-5; j_call: TRBJ1-4; clone_size: .; cdr3_nt: TGTGCCAGCAGCAAACGAGGTCAGCTTGAAAAACTGTTTTTT; cdr3_aa: CASSKRGQLEKLFF
d_call: TRBD1; v_call: TRBV11-2; j_call: TRBJ2-7; clone_size: once; cdr3_nt: TGTGCCAGCAGCTCGGGACAGGGACAATGGGAGCAGTACTTC; cdr3_aa: CASSSGQGQWEQYF
d_call: .; v_call: TRBV12-3/TRBV12-4; j_call: TRBJ1-5; clone_size: .; cdr3_nt: TGTGCCAGCAGTCCCATTCCAGGCAGCAATCAGCCCCAGCATTTT; cdr3_aa: CASSPIPGSNQPQHF
d_call: TRBD1; v_call: TRBV7-2; j_call: TRBJ1-1; clone_size: once; cdr3_nt: TGTGCCAGCAGCGAAAAACCGGGACAGGGGGCGAGTAAGGCTTTCTTT; cdr3_aa: CASSEKPGQGASKAFF
d_call: .; v_call: TRBV2; j_call: TRBJ1-4; clone_size: .; cdr3_nt: TGTGCCACCTCCGGGATCGGCAATGAAAAACTGTTTTTT; cdr3_aa: CATSGIGNEKLFF
d_call: TRBD1; v_call: TRBV9; j_call: TRBJ1-6; clone_size: .; cdr3_nt: TGTGCCAGCAGCGTAGAGACAGGGTGGTGTTCACCCCTCCACTTT; cdr3_aa: CASSVETGWCSPLHF
d_call: .; v_call: TRBV11-2; j_call: TRBJ2-2; clone_size: .; cdr3_nt: TGTGCCAGCAGCCCCCCAGGTCGGATTGACACCGGGGAGCTGTTTTTT; cdr3_aa: CASSPPGRIDTGELFF
d_call: TRBD1; v_call: TRBV20-1; j_call: TRBJ1-6; clone_size: .; cdr3_nt: TGCAGTGCTAGATCAGGGACAGCACCCCTCCACTTT; cdr3_aa: CSARSGTAPLHF
d_call: TRBD1; v_call: TRBV7-2; j_call: TRBJ1-4; clone_size: many; cdr3_nt: TGTGCCAGCAGCTTAATGGGACAGGGGGCGCGGCCCCCAAAACTGTTTTTT; cdr3_aa: CASSLMGQGARPPKLFF
d_call: .; v_call: TRBV20-1; j_call: TRBJ2-5; clone_size: .; cdr3_nt: TGCAGTGCTAGAGGAGGGCCGGAGACCCAGTACTTC; cdr3_aa: CSARGGPETQYF
d_call: .; v_call: TRBV20-1; j_call: TRBJ1-2; clone_size: many; cdr3_nt: TGCAGTGCTAGAGAGGGGAACGGGGTTGGCTACACCTTC; cdr3_aa: CSAREGNGVGYTF
d_call: .; v_call: TRBV24-1; j_call: TRBJ1-2; clone_size: .; cdr3_nt: TGTGCCACCAGTGCTTGGACAGTTAACTATGGCTACACCTTC; cdr3_aa: CATSAWTVNYGYTF
d_call: TRBD2; v_call: TRBV7-2; j_call: TRBJ2-2; clone_size: .; cdr3_nt: TGTGCCAGCAGCCAAGAACCCGGACTAGGCACCGGGGAGCTGTTTTTT; cdr3_aa: CASSQEPGLGTGELFF
d_call: .; v_call: TRBV29-1; j_call: TRBJ1-1; clone_size: .; cdr3_nt: TGCATCTGCAGTCCTGCAGTTCCGGGTTCCACTGAAGCTTTCTTT; cdr3_aa: CICSPAVPGSTEAFF
d_call: .; v_call: TRBV7-2; j_call: TRBJ2-7; clone_size: .; cdr3_nt: TGTGCCAGCAGCTTAATGGGGACCAAGAGCTCCGAGCAGTACTTC; cdr3_aa: CASSLMGTKSSEQYF
d_call: .; v_call: TRBV12-3/TRBV12-4; j_call: TRBJ2-7; clone_size: .; cdr3_nt: TGTGCCAGTACGATAGCGAGCTCCTACGAGCAGTACTTC; cdr3_aa: CASTIASSYEQYF
d_call: .; v_call: TRBV20-1; j_call: TRBJ1-1; clone_size: many; cdr3_nt: TGCAGTGCTAGCCGGACTAGCACTGAAGCTTTCTTT; cdr3_aa: CSASRTSTEAFF
d_call: .; v_call: TRBV2; j_call: TRBJ2-7; clone_size: once; cdr3_nt: TGTGCCAGCAGAACACAGGCCTCCTACGAGCAGTACTTC; cdr3_aa: CASRTQASYEQYF
d_call: TRBD1; v_call: TRBV15; j_call: TRBJ1-5; clone_size: many; cdr3_nt: TGTGCCACCAGCAGGGCCACAGGGGCGAATCAGCCCCAGCATTTT; cdr3_aa: CATSRATGANQPQHF
d_call: .; v_call: TRBV7-9; j_call: TRBJ2-7; clone_size: .; cdr3_nt: TGTGCCACCAGCAGGCCCCCGGCGGGACCCTACGAGCAGTACTTC; cdr3_aa: CATSRPPAGPYEQYF
d_call: .; v_call: TRBV7-9; j_call: TRBJ2-5; clone_size: many; cdr3_nt: TGTGCCAGCAGCTTAGTTCCCGAGACCCAGTACTTC; cdr3_aa: CASSLVPETQYF
d_call: .; v_call: TRBV12-3/TRBV12-4; j_call: TRBJ1-4; clone_size: .; cdr3_nt: TGTGCCAGCAGTTTACACGGGGCCGGGGAAAAACTGTTTTTT; cdr3_aa: CASSLHGAGEKLFF
d_call: TRBD1; v_call: TRBV7-2; j_call: TRBJ1-1; clone_size: many; cdr3_nt: TGTGCCAGCACGTTACAGGGGATGGGCACTGAAGCTTTCTTT; cdr3_aa: CASTLQGMGTEAFF
d_call: .; v_call: TRBV14; j_call: TRBJ1-1; clone_size: .; cdr3_nt: TGTGCCAGCAGCCCAATGATTACCACTGAAGCTTTCTTT; cdr3_aa: CASSPMITTEAFF
d_call: .; v_call: TRBV29-1; j_call: TRBJ2-7; clone_size: .; cdr3_nt: TGCAGCGCGCAGCTAGCCTACGAGCAGTACTTC; cdr3_aa: CSAQLAYEQYF
d_call: .; v_call: TRBV12-3/TRBV12-4; j_call: TRBJ1-1; clone_size: .; cdr3_nt: TGTGCCAGCAGTCTGTCTGTAGGCACTGAAGCTTTCTTT; cdr3_aa: CASSLSVGTEAFF
d_call: .; v_call: TRBV7-6; j_call: TRBJ2-5; clone_size: many; cdr3_nt: TGTGCCAGCAGCTTAGATTGGCTCAACAGGGAGACCCAGTACTTC; cdr3_aa: CASSLDWLNRETQYF
d_call: TRBD1; v_call: TRBV2; j_call: TRBJ1-6; clone_size: many; cdr3_nt: TGTGCCAGCAGTCTGGACAGGAATCTCCTTCGGGGTTCACCCCTCCACTTT; cdr3_aa: CASSLDRNLLRGSPLHF
d_call: .; v_call: TRBV29-1; j_call: TRBJ2-3; clone_size: .; cdr3_nt: TGCAGCGTTGAAGATGGGCAGGGCGCAGATACGCAGTATTTT; cdr3_aa: CSVEDGQGADTQYF
d_call: TRBD1; v_call: TRBV19; j_call: TRBJ2-7; clone_size: .; cdr3_nt: TGTGCCAGTAGTATAGCGGGACAGCTCTACGAGCAGTACTTC; cdr3_aa: CASSIAGQLYEQYF
d_call: .; v_call: TRBV28; j_call: TRBJ1-6; clone_size: .; cdr3_nt: TGTGCCAGCAGATCGGGACGGGCCTATAATTCACCCCTCCACTTT; cdr3_aa: CASRSGRAYNSPLHF
d_call: .; v_call: TRBV9; j_call: TRBJ2-2; clone_size: .; cdr3_nt: TGTGCCAGCAGCGGGTGGGGCGCAGGGGAGCTGTTTTTT; cdr3_aa: CASSGWGAGELFF
d_call: .; v_call: TRBV25-1; j_call: TRBJ2-5; clone_size: many; cdr3_nt: TGTGCCAGCAGTGCGGAGGACGTCCAAGAGACCCAGTACTTC; cdr3_aa: CASSAEDVQETQYF
d_call: .; v_call: TRBV7-2; j_call: TRBJ1-6; clone_size: many; cdr3_nt: TGTGCCAGCAGCTCCGAGGGGAAGGGATCACCCCTCCACTTT; cdr3_aa: CASSSEGKGSPLHF
d_call: .; v_call: TRBV29-1; j_call: TRBJ2-7; clone_size: .; cdr3_nt: TGCAGCGTTGTCCAATCAGCGGCAGGGATTCACGAGCAGTACTTC; cdr3_aa: CSVVQSAAGIHEQYF
d_call: .; v_call: TRBV12-3/TRBV12-4; j_call: TRBJ2-7; clone_size: few; cdr3_nt: TGTGCCAGCAGTCCCTCGGGGACCTCGAAAGTGGTCGAGCAGTACTTC; cdr3_aa: CASSPSGTSKVVEQYF
d_call: .; v_call: TRBV11-2; j_call: TRBJ2-7; clone_size: .; cdr3_nt: TGTGCCAGCAGCTTATGGGGGAGGACGGGGTCCTACGAGCAGTACTTC; cdr3_aa: CASSLWGRTGSYEQYF
d_call: .; v_call: TRBV12-3/TRBV12-4; j_call: TRBJ1-1; clone_size: .; cdr3_nt: TGTGCCAGCAAGGTTGGCACTGAAGCTTTCTTT; cdr3_aa: CASKVGTEAFF
d_call: .; v_call: TRBV4-3; j_call: TRBJ1-1; clone_size: .; cdr3_nt: TGCGCCAGCAGCCAAGATCTCCGGATGCGCACTGAAGCTTTCTTT; cdr3_aa: CASSQDLRMRTEAFF